The next 11 T cell receptor beta chains were all read from a single sample in a study of CD8 T cells in ankylosing spondylitis. Study-wide points: Ankylosing spondylitis blood appeared to be characterized by a TCR beta motif of eight highly homologous variants.

TCRdb recomputed calls from the 5' RACE reads with MiXCR, one row per CDR3 protein. The data contain about 440,000 distinct CDR3 sequences, approximately 17% of them singletons. These TCRs are of unknown antigen specificity. Sequenced input: blood, either unsorted or a sorted T cell fraction (not recorded which). The receptors originated from a male donor with ankylosing spondylitis.

This clonotype was picked up a small number of times. The rearrangement uses TRBV4-2 and TRBJ1-2; no firm D call. The CDR3 spans 15 residues. V gave up 0 bases and J gave up 1 base, with 9 bases separating them. CDR1 is LGHNA, CDR2 YNFKEQ, per germline. The CDR3 loop is CASSQEVPDNYGYTF. In DNA form, the CDR3 reads TGTGCCAGCAGCCAAGAGGTTCCAGATAACTATGGCTACACCTTC.

A few counts support this clonotype. The chain is built from TRBV29-1 and TRBJ2-1; the match to TRBD2 covers 11 bases. Germline V CDR1 and CDR2: SQVTM, ANQGSEA. The CDR3 runs to 15 residues. The V gene end was trimmed by 7 bases and the J gene end by 4 bases; junction bases not matched to a gene: 9. CDR3 region: CSAEGTSGRYNEQFF. CDR3 DNA sequence: TGCAGCGCCGAGGGGACTAGCGGACGATACAATGAGCAGTTCTTC.

This clonotype was detected only once. The genes are TRBV27 and TRBJ2-2; weak D call: TRBD1 (5 bases). V lost 2 bases and J 0 bases, leaving 22 bases between the germline ends. This CDR3 contains 20 residues. Germline CDR1 is MNHEY and CDR2 is SMNVEV (reference sequence). The CDR3 region is CASSLRLETAYVPNTGELFF. In DNA form, the CDR3 reads TGTGCCAGCAGTTTAAGGTTGGAGACAGCATACGTTCCGAACACCGGGGAGCTGTTTTTT.

The chain joins TRBV15 to TRBJ2-7; D ambiguous. Germline loops: CDR1 LNHNV, CDR2 YYDKDF (reference sequence). The CDR3 runs to 13 residues. The V end was cut by 0 bases, the J end by 3 bases, with 6 bases between. In DNA form, the CDR3 reads TGTGCCACCAGCAGAGATCGGCTCTACGAGCAGTACTTC. It yields the protein CATSRDRLYEQYF.

The rearrangement uses TRBV7-8 and TRBJ1-2, with D perhaps TRBD1 (5 bases). CDR1 and CDR2 from the germline V gene are SGHVS and FQNEAQ. The germline V and J ends were trimmed by 7 bases and 4 bases, with 13 bases remaining between them. The CDR3 is 13 amino acids. CDR3 DNA sequence: TGTGCCAGCACACCAAGGGGTGCCTATGGCTACACCTTC. It yields the protein CASTPRGAYGYTF.

In its sample, this clonotype was seen many times. The chain carries TRBV4-1 and TRBJ2-1, with 11 positions matching TRBD2. V shed 2 bases and J 14 bases; nucleotides not matched to a gene: 5. Germline V gene sequence: CDR1 MGHRA, CDR2 YSYEKL. The CDR3 covers 13 residues. The CDR3 DNA reads as TGCGCCAGCAGCCAAATAGCGGGAGGGAGGGAGTTCTTC. Translated, it gives CASSQIAGGREFF.

The rearrangement joins TRBV12-3 or TRBV12-4 to TRBJ2-5; the match to TRBD1 covers 9 bases. The CDR3 spans 14 residues. V lost 3 bases and J lost 5; bases outside the gene matches: 4. CDR3 residues: CASSLRDRAETQYF. DNA of the CDR3: TGTGCCAGCAGTTTGAGGGACAGGGCTGAGACCCAGTACTTC.

Only a few counts were recorded for this clonotype. This chain uses TRBV27 with TRBJ1-2; a weak D match, TRBD1 (5 bases). Trimming stripped 5 bases from V and 8 bases from J, with 27 bases between. The CDR3 has 17 amino acids. CDR1 is MNHEY, CDR2 SMNVEV, per germline (reference sequence). For the CDR3, the DNA is TGTGCCAGCAGTGCAGACGATTCGACAGCGCGCCGGGGAGGCTACACCTTC. Its protein product is CASSADDSTARRGGYTF.

This clonotype has a handful of counts. The CDR3 region is CASSFSRGSVRETQYF. The DNA of the CDR3 is TGTGCCAGCAGTTTCAGCAGGGGCTCTGTCCGGGAGACCCAGTACTTC. The rearrangement uses TRBV12-3 or TRBV12-4 and TRBJ2-5; D is possibly TRBD1 (6 bases). Trimming stripped 3 bases from V and 5 bases from J, with 19 bases between. This CDR3 has 16 amino acids.

The V and J genes are TRBV6-5 and TRBJ1-1, with D tentatively TRBD1 (5 bases). The germline V gene encodes CDR1 MNHEY and CDR2 SVGAGI. The CDR3 contains 17 residues. V was shortened by 1 base and J by 0 bases, with 15 bases between the two germline ends. CDR3 DNA: TGTGCCAGCAGTTACTTCTCCGACAGAAGACTGAACACTGAAGCTTTCTTT. Residues: CASSYFSDRRLNTEAFF.

This chain joins TRBV9 and TRBJ2-5; 8 bases match TRBD1. V shed 0 bases and J 4 bases; nucleotides not matched to a gene: 8. This CDR3 is 16 amino acids long. Germline V gene lookup returns CDR1 SGDLS and CDR2 YYNGEE. The CDR3 protein is CASSVEDRVFGETQYF. CDR3 bases: TGTGCCAGCAGCGTAGAGGACAGGGTATTTGGAGAGACCCAGTACTTC. Variable domain in full (rest from reference TRBV9 and TRBJ2-5): DSGVTQTPKHLITATGQRVTLRCSPRSGDLSVYWYQQSLDQGLQFLIQYYNGEERAKGNILERFSAQQFPDLHSELNLSSLELGDSALYFCASSVEDRVFGETQYFGPGTRLLVL.